The TCR beta chain described here comes from a study of blood T cell repertoires in COVID-19. Looking at the study overall: The United States, Italy and Spain were the sources of the acute and convalescent COVID-19 samples. Sources were T cells, B-cell-depleted T cells, or PBMCs; the material itself was cDNA or gDNA.

The germline CDR1 and CDR2 sequences are MGHDK and SYGVNS. V was clipped by 2 bases and J by 5 bases; unmatched bases: 3. The CDR3 runs 16 residues. Original analysis: Estimation of nucleated cell counts relied on the amplification of reference gene primers. TCRdb keeps only in-frame clones here, not all; method: immunoSEQ multiplex PCR. That table gives V, J and clone size, and the DNA gave D and trimming. The table records around 300,000 clones, approximately 83% of them present only once. The chain links TRBV25-1 to TRBJ2-2; TRBD1 matches at 12 bases. The sequence was collected from a woman aged 30 to 39 who had recovered from COVID-19. Sequenced material: peripheral blood. Written as DNA, the CDR3 is TGTGCCAGCAGTGAACCGGGACAGGGGGCGACCGGGGAGCTGTTTTTT. Translating gives CASSEPGQGATGELFF. Complete variable domain (other parts from reference TRBV25-1 and TRBJ2-2): EADIYQTPRYLVIGTGKKITLECSQTMGHDKMYWYQQDPGMELHLIHYSYGVNSTEKGDLSSESTVSRIRTEHFPLTLESARPSHTSQYLCASSEPGQGATGELFFGEGSRLTVL.